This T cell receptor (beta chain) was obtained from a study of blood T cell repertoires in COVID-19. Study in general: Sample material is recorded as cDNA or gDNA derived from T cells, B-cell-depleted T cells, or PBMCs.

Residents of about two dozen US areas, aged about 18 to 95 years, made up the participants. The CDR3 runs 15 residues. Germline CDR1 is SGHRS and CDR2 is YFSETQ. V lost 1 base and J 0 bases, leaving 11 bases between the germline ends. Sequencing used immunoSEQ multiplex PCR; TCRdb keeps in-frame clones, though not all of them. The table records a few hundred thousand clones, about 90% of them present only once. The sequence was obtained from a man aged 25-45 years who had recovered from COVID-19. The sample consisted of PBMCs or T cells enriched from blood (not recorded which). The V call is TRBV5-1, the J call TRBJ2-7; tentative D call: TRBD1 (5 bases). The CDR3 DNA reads TGCGCCAGCAGCTTGATCCAGGGTAGCTCCTACGAGCAGTACTTC. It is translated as CASSLIQGSSYEQYF.